The 20 T cell receptor beta chains below come from one sample, sequenced in a study of T cell repertoires in cytomegalovirus infection. TCRdb fed the reads into MiXCR, producing one record per CDR3 protein. The table has over 250,000 distinct CDR3 sequences, 22% seen once. No cognate antigen is known for these TCRs. The sequencing here drew on cultured PBMCs, taken from culture after CMV antigen stimulation. The receptors shown here come from a human donor in good health (CMV status not recorded). Some clones in this sample may be carry-over from other donors' samples.

This clonotype appeared a few times. The chain uses TRBV6-5 and TRBJ2-1, with unresolved D. V gave up 2 bases and J gave up 0 bases, with 8 bases separating them. Germline CDR1 reads MNHEY; CDR2 reads SVGAGI. The CDR3 extends over 15 amino acids. CDR3 nucleotides: TGTGCCAGCAGTTACGCCGATGGCTCCTACAATGAGCAGTTCTTC. Amino acids: CASSYADGSYNEQFF.

The rearrangement joins TRBV11-2 to TRBJ2-7, with TRBD2 matching 7 bases. The CDR3 is 16 amino acids. The V and J ends lost 5 bases and 3 bases, in that order; junction bases with no gene match: 13. Germline V gives CDR1 SGHAT, CDR2 FQNNGV. The CDR3 loop reads CASSLGSRSGGYEQYV. The CDR3 region has the DNA TGTGCCAGCAGCCTCGGCAGCCGCTCGGGAGGCTACGAGCAGTACGTC.

This clonotype was observed a few times. V usage is TRBV2 and J usage is TRBJ2-1, with D possibly called TRBD1 or TRBD2 (5 bases each). V lost 0 bases and J lost 2, with 11 bases in between. The CDR3 consists of 16 residues. In germline, CDR1 is SNHLY, CDR2 FYNNEI. CDR3 loop: CASSEAGGVTYNEQFF. In DNA, the CDR3 is TGTGCCAGCAGTGAAGCTGGGGGAGTGACCTACAATGAGCAGTTCTTC.

The rearrangement joins TRBV20-1 to TRBJ2-7, with 11 bases fitting TRBD2. The CDR3 runs to 18 residues. Germline CDR1 and CDR2: DFQATT and SNEGSKA (reference sequence). After removal of 7 bases from V and 0 bases from J, the junction contained 17 bases not matched to a gene. The CDR3 region is CSGFIPGTSGARSYEQYV. The CDR3 DNA is TGCAGTGGCTTCATTCCCGGGACTAGCGGTGCTCGCTCCTACGAGCAGTACGTC.

The chain recombines TRBV7-9 with TRBJ2-7; unclear D gene. Per germline, CDR1 SEHNR and CDR2 FQNEAQ (reference sequence). This CDR3 contains 12 residues. Trimming removed 3 bases at V and 5 bases at J, with 8 bases between. The CDR3 sequence is CASSFLVHEQYF. The CDR3 coding sequence is TGTGCCAGCAGCTTTCTAGTCCACGAGCAGTACTTC.

V gene TRBV7-3 combines with J gene TRBJ2-5, with D perhaps TRBD2 (6 bases). V was trimmed by 3 bases and J by 5 bases, leaving 13 bases between them. Germline assignment: CDR1 SGHTA and CDR2 FQGTGA. The CDR3 runs to 14 residues. The CDR3 loop reads CASSFSRDSETQYF. In DNA form, the CDR3 reads TGTGCCAGCAGCTTTTCACGGGACTCGGAGACCCAGTACTTC.

In its sample, this clonotype was seen many times. The CDR3 DNA is TGTGCCAGCACCGACTTAGGGGGTTTCGGGCATGAGCAGTTCTTC. Its translation is CASTDLGGFGHEQFF. This chain connects TRBV7-2 to TRBJ2-1; perhaps TRBD1 as D (6 bases). Trimming removed 7 bases at V and 8 bases at J, with 21 bases between. Per germline, CDR1 SGHTA and CDR2 FQGNSA. CDR3 length: 15 amino acids.

This chain uses TRBV30 with TRBJ2-7, with TRBD2 matching over 11 bases. This CDR3 contains 14 residues. Per the germline V gene, CDR1 is GTSNPN and CDR2 is SVGIG (reference sequence). With 3 bases clipped from V and 3 bases from J, the junction kept 4 bases outside the gene matches. This chain's CDR3 is CAWSQGLAGYEQYF. In DNA, the CDR3 is TGTGCCTGGAGCCAAGGACTAGCGGGCTACGAGCAGTACTTC. Complete variable domain (other parts from reference TRBV30 and TRBJ2-7): SQTIHQWPATLVQPVGSPLSLECTVEGTSNPNLYWYRQAAGRGLQLLFYSVGIGQISSEVPQNLSASRPQDRQFILSSKKLLLSDSGFYLCAWSQGLAGYEQYFGPGTRLTVT.

This clonotype has just a few counts. The rearrangement joins TRBV12-3 or TRBV12-4 to TRBJ1-1; maybe TRBD1 (6 bases). V was clipped by 5 bases and J by 0 bases, with 22 bases between them. CDR3 length: 18 amino acids. The CDR3: CASSPATGSTDLNTEAFF. The CDR3, as DNA: TGTGCCAGCAGTCCGGCGACAGGCTCTACAGACTTGAACACTGAAGCTTTCTTT.

CDR3 protein: CASSWQIGDNEQFF. Written as DNA, the CDR3 is TGTGCCAGCAGTTGGCAGATCGGGGACAATGAGCAGTTCTTC. This sequence joins TRBV12-3 or TRBV12-4 and TRBJ2-1; perhaps TRBD2 as D (5 bases). V lost 4 bases and J 5 bases, leaving 12 bases between the germline ends. CDR3 length: 14 amino acids.

The CDR3 sequence: CASSSTLRVGASGSFHEQFF. The CDR3 DNA is TGTGCCAGCAGCTCAACCCTCCGCGTGGGGGCTAGCGGGAGTTTCCATGAGCAGTTCTTC. The rearrangement uses TRBV7-2 and TRBJ2-1; 10 positions match TRBD2. The CDR3 spans 20 residues. Unmatched junction bases numbered 23, after V lost 4 bases and J lost 8 bases. Looked up from germline, CDR1 is SGHTA and CDR2 is FQGNSA.

This clonotype was detected ten times or more. The V gene is TRBV12-3 or TRBV12-4, the J gene TRBJ2-4; possible D gene TRBD1, 6 bases. The V end lost 3 bases, the J end lost 5 bases, and 11 bases lay between the germline ends. The CDR3 spans 14 residues. CDR3 DNA sequence: TGTGCCAGCAGTTTGTCAGGGGCCGAAAACATTCAGTACTTC. Encoded protein: CASSLSGAENIQYF.

The sample holds a few counts of this clonotype. V and J are TRBV10-3 and TRBJ1-1; no clear D. The germline V gene has CDR1 ENHRY and CDR2 SYGVKD. The CDR3 extends over 13 amino acids. Trimming left V 7 bases short and J 1 base short, with 10 bases between. The CDR3, as DNA: TGTGCCATCATGGGTATGGGGAACACTGAAGCTTTCTTT. It yields the protein CAIMGMGNTEAFF.

This chain connects TRBV4-3 to TRBJ1-6, with TRBD1 as a possible D gene (5 bases). The CDR3 runs to 16 residues. Germline V gene data show CDR1 as LGHNA and CDR2 as YSLEER. Trimming stripped 1 base from V and 14 bases from J, with 21 bases between. The CDR3 region is CASSQVTGAALKTLHF. Written as DNA, the CDR3 is TGCGCCAGCAGCCAAGTGACCGGGGCTGCCTTGAAAACCCTCCACTTT.

This clonotype was seen a few times. This chain links TRBV6-1 with TRBJ2-7; 13 nucleotides align to TRBD2. Germline-derived CDR1 and CDR2 are MNHNS and SASEGT. The CDR3 length is 18 residues. J was trimmed by 0 bases and V by 5 bases; bases with no gene match: 10. CDR3 DNA: TGTGCCAGCAGTACGAAGACCCGGACTAGCGGGAGCTCCTACGAGCAGTACGTC. Translation: CASSTKTRTSGSSYEQYV.

This clonotype has more than one count but fewer than ten. The gene calls are TRBV4-3 and TRBJ2-1, with D possibly being TRBD1 (6 bases). Trimming pared 4 bases from V and 8 bases from J, leaving 18 bases between. The CDR3 length is 15 residues. Per the germline V gene, CDR1 is LGHNA and CDR2 is YSLEER. The CDR3 loop reads CASSRVDAGVDEQFF. The DNA for the CDR3 is TGCGCCAGCAGCCGGGTAGACGCAGGGGTCGATGAGCAGTTCTTC.

This clonotype came up many times. This chain joins TRBV7-2 and TRBJ2-1; D call uncertain. Trimming pared 1 base from V and 4 bases from J, leaving 8 bases between. Germline CDR1 reads SGHTA; CDR2 reads FQGNSA. There are 14 residues in the CDR3. CDR3 loop: CASSLEKSYNEQFF. As DNA, the CDR3 is TGTGCCAGCAGCTTAGAAAAGTCGTACAATGAGCAGTTCTTC. The variable domain in full, with the rest retrieved from reference TRBV7-2 and TRBJ2-1, is GAGVSQSPSNKVTEKGKDVELRCDPISGHTALYWYRQSLGQGLEFLIYFQGNSAPDKSGLPSDRFSAERTGGSVSTLTIQRTQQEDSAVYLCASSLEKSYNEQFFGPGTRLTVL.

The V gene is TRBV12-3 or TRBV12-4, the J gene TRBJ1-1; TRBD1 matches 8 bases. The CDR3 length is 13 residues. Losses at the gene ends were 7 bases for V and 5 bases for J; bases not matched to a gene: 6. CDR3 residues: CASKPTGGTEAFF. In DNA, the CDR3 is TGTGCCAGCAAACCAACAGGGGGGACTGAAGCTTTCTTT.

This clonotype was seen more than once but under ten times. The J gene is TRBJ1-2, the V gene TRBV12-3 or TRBV12-4; 9 positions agree with TRBD1. The CDR3 contains 13 residues. The junction had 8 bases not matched to a gene; V was cut back by 7 bases and J by 8 bases. The CDR3 protein is CASTLGQGSGYTF. The CDR3 region has the DNA TGTGCCAGCACCCTGGGACAGGGCTCAGGCTACACCTTC.

This chain uses TRBV5-4 with TRBJ2-7, with 7 bases fitting TRBD2. Germline CDR1 and CDR2: SGHNT and YYREEE (reference sequence). V shed 1 base and J 2 bases; nucleotides not matched to a gene: 6. This CDR3 is built from 15 residues. The CDR3 bases are TGTGCCAGCAGCTTGAGGCTAGCGGATACCTACGAGCAGTACGTC. Translating it yields CASSLRLADTYEQYV.